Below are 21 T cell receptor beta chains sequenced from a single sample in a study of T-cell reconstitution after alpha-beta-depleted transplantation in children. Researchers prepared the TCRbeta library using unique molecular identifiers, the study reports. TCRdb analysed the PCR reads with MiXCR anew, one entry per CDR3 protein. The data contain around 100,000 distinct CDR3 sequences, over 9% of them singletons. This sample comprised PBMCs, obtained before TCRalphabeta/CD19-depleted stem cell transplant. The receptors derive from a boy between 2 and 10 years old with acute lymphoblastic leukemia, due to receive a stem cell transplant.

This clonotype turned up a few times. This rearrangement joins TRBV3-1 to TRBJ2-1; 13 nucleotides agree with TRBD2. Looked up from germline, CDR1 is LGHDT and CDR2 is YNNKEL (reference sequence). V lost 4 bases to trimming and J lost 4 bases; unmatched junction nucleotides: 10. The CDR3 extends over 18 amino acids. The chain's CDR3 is CASSPRLAGGPNYNEQFF. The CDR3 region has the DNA TGTGCCAGCAGCCCCCGACTAGCGGGAGGCCCTAATTACAATGAGCAGTTCTTC.

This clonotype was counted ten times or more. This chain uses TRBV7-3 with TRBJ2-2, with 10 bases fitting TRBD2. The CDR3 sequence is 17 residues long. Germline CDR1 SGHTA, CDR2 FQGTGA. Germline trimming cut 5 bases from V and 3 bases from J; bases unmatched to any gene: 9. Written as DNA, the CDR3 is TGTGCCAGCAGCCCATCCCGAGCGGGAGGGTACACCGGGGAGCTGTTTTTT. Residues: CASSPSRAGGYTGELFF.

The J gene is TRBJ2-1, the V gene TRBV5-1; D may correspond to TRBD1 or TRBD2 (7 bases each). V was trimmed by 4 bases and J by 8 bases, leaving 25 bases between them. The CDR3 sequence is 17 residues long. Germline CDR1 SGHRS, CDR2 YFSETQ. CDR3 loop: CASSHRDSGIGRDEQFF. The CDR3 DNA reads TGCGCCAGCAGCCACCGGGACAGTGGGATAGGGAGGGATGAGCAGTTCTTC.

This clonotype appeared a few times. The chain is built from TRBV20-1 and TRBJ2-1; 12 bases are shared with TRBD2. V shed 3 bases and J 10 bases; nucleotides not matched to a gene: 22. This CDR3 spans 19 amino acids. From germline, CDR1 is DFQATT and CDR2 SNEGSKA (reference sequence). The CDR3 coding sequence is TGCAGTGCTAGGGGTCTAGCGGGAGGGCCTAGGGGTCCGGTCAACGAGCAGTTCTTC. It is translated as CSARGLAGGPRGPVNEQFF.

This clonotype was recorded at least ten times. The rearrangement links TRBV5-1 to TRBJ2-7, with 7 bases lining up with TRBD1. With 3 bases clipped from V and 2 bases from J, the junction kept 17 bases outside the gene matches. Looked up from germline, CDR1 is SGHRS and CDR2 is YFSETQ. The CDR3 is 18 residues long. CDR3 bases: TGCGCCAGCAGCTCAGGAACCCTAGACAGGGTCCGGCCCTACGAGCAGTACTTC. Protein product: CASSSGTLDRVRPYEQYF.

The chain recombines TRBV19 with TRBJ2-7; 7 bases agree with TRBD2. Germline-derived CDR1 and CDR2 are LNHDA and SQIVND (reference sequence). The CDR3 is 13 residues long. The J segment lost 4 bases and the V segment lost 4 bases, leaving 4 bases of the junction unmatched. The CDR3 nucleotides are TGTGCCAGTAGTAGCGCGGGAGAATACGAGCAGTACTTC. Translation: CASSSAGEYEQYF.

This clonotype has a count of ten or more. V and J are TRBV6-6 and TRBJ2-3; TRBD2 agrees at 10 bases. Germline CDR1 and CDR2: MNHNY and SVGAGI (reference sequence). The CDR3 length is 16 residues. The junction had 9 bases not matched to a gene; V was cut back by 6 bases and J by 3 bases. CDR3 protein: CASSISSGSKTDTQYF. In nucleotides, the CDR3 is TGTGCCAGCAGCATATCTAGCGGGAGTAAGACAGATACGCAGTATTTT.

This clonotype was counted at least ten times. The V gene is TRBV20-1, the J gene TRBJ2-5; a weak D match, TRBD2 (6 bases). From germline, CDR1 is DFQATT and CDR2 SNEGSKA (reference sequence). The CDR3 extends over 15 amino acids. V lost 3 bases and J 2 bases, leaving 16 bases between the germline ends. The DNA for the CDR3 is TGCAGTGCTAGCCCAATCACTAGCTTACAAGAGACCCAGTACTTC. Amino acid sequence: CSASPITSLQETQYF.

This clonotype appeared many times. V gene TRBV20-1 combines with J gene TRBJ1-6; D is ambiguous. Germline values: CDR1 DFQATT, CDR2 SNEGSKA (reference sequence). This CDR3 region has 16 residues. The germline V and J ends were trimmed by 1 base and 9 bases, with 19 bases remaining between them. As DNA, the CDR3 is TGCAGTGCTAGAGGTTATGTTGGGGTTCTGAGTTCACCCCTCCACTTT. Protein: CSARGYVGVLSSPLHF.

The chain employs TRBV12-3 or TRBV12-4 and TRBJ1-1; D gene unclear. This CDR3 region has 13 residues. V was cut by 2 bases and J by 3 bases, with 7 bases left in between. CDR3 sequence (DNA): TGTGCCAGCAGTTTAATGAGGGACACTGAAGCTTTCTTT. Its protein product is CASSLMRDTEAFF.

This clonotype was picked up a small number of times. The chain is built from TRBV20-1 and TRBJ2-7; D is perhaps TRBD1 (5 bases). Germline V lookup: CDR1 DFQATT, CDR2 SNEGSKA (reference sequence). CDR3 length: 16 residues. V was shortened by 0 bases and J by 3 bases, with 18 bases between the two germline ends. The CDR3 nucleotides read TGCAGTGCTAGAGATCGATGGGCAGGGTACTTCTACGAGCAGTACTTC. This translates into CSARDRWAGYFYEQYF.

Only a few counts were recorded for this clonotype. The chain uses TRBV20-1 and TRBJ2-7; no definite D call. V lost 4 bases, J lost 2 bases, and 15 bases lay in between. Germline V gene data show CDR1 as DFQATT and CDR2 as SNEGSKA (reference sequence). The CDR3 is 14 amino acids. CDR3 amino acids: CSATLVKDTYEQYF. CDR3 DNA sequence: TGCAGTGCTACTTTGGTCAAGGATACCTACGAGCAGTACTTC.

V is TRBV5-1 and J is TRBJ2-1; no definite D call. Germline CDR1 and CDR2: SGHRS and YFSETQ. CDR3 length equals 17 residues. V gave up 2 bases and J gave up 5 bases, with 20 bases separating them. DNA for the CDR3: TGCGCCAGCAGCTTAGGCCCAACTCTCAGGATCAACAATGAGCAGTTCTTC. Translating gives CASSLGPTLRINNEQFF. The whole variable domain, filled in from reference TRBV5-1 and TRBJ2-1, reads KAGVTQTPRYLIKTRGQQVTLSCSPISGHRSVSWYQQTPGQGLQFLFEYFSETQRNKGNFPGRFSGRQFSNSRSEMNVSTLELGDSALYLCASSLGPTLRINNEQFFGPGTRLTVL.

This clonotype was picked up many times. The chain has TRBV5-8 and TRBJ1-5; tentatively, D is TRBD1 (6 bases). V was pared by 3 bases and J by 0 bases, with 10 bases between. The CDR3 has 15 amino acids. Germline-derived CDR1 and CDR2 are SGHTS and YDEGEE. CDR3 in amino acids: CASSSGQNSNQPQHF. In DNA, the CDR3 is TGTGCCAGCAGCTCGGGACAAAATAGCAATCAGCCCCAGCATTTT.

CDR3 in amino acids: CSATGLQLNSDTQYF. The CDR3, as DNA: TGCAGTGCTACGGGACTACAGTTAAACTCAGATACGCAGTATTTT. The chain carries TRBV20-1 and TRBJ2-3, with 7 bases lining up with TRBD2. CDR3 length: 15 amino acids. Germline lookup yields CDR1 DFQATT and CDR2 SNEGSKA (reference sequence). V lost 4 bases to trimming and J lost 4 bases; unmatched junction nucleotides: 11.

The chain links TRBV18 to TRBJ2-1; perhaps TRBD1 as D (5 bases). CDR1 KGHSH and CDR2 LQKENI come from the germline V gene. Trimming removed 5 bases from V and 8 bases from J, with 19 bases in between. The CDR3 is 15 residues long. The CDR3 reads CASSAQGGLGDEQFF. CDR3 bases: TGTGCCAGCTCAGCCCAGGGCGGTTTAGGCGATGAGCAGTTCTTC.

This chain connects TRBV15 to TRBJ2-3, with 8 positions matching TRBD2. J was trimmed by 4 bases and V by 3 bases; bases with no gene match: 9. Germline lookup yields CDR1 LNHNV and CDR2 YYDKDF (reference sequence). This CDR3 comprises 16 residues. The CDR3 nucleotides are TGTGCCACCAGCAGGCTAGCGGGCAACGGGGCAGATACGCAGTATTTT. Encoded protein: CATSRLAGNGADTQYF.

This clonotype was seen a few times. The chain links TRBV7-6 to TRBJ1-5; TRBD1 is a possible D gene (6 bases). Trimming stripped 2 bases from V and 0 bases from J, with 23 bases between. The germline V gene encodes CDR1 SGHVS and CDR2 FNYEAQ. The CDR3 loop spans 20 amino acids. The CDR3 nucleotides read TGTGCCAGCAGCTTATCCCGCGTGGGGGCAGACCCCGATAGCAATCAGCCCCAGCATTTT. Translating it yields CASSLSRVGADPDSNQPQHF.

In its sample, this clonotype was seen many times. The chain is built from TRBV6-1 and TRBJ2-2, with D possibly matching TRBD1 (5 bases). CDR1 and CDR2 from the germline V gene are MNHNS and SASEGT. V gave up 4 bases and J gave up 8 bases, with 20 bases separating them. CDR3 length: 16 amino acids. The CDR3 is CASSAQGVAFGGELFF. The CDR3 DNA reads TGTGCCAGCAGTGCCCAGGGCGTCGCCTTCGGGGGGGAGCTGTTTTTT.

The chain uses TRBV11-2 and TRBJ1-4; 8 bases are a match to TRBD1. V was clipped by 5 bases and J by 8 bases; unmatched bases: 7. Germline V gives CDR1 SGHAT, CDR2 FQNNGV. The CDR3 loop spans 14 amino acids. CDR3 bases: TGTGCCAGCAGCCCGACAGGGGAATGGGAAAAACTGTTTTTT. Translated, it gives CASSPTGEWEKLFF.

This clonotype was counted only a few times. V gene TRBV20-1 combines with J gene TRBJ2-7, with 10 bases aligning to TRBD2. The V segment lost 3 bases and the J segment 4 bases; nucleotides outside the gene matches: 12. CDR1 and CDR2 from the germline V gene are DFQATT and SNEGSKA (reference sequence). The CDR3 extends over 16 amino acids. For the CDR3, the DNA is TGCAGTGCTAGCTCTAGCGGGAGAGGGACCGGGTACGAGCAGTACTTC. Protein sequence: CSASSSGRGTGYEQYF.